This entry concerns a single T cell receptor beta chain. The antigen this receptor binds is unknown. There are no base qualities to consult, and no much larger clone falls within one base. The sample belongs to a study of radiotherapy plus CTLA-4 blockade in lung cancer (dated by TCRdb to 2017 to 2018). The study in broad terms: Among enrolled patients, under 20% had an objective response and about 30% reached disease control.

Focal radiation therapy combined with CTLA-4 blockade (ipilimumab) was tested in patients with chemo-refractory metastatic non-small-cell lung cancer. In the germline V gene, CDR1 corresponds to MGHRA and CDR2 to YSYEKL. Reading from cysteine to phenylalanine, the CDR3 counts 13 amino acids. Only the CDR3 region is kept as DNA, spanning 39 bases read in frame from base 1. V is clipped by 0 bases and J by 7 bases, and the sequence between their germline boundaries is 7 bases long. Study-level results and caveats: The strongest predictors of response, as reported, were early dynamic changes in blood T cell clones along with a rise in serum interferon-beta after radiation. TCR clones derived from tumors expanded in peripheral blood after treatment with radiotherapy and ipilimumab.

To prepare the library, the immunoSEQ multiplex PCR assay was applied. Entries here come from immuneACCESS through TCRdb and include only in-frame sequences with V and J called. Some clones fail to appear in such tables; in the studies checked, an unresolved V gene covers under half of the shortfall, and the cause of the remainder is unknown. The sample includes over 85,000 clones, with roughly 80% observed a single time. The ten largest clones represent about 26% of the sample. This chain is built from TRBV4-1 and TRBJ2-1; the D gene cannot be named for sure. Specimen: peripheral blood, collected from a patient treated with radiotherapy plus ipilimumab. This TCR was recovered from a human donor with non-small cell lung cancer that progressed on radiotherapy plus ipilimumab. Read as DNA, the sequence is TGCGCCAGCAGCCAAGATCTCGGTAATGAGCAGTTCTTC. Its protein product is CASSQDLGNEQFF.